The 8 T cell receptor beta chains listed next were all sequenced from one sample in a study of T cell responses to AZD1222 COVID-19 vaccine. The table came from immunoSEQ multiplex PCR; TCRdb's copy has only in-frame clones and leaves some out. The sample records approximately 140,000 clones, 85% to 90% being singletons. The starting material was peripheral blood, obtained 28 days after the second AZD1222 dose. Every receptor here comes from an adult who received the AZD1222 COVID-19 vaccine.

This clone was recorded only once. CDR3 sequence reads: CASSPGDRYNEQFF. In DNA form, the CDR3 reads TGCGCCAGCAGCCCTGGGGATAGATACAATGAGCAGTTCTTC. The V call is TRBV5-1, the J call TRBJ2-1; D is unresolved. This CDR3 comprises 14 residues. Germline assignment: CDR1 SGHRS and CDR2 YFSETQ. V was shortened by 4 bases and J by 4 bases, with 12 bases between the two germline ends.

As DNA, the CDR3 is TGTGCCAGCAGCCGCCGGGACACCAATCAGCCCCAGCATTTT. The encoded protein is CASSRRDTNQPQHF. V usage is TRBV3-1 (or the pseudogene TRBV3-2) and J usage is TRBJ1-5, with D tentatively TRBD1 (6 bases). This CDR3 contains 14 residues. Trimming removed 4 bases from V and 3 bases from J, with 10 bases in between. The germline CDR1 and CDR2 sequences are LGHDT and YNNKEL (reference sequence).

This chain uses TRBV11-2 with TRBJ2-7, with D tentatively TRBD1 (5 bases). The CDR3 covers 15 residues. Germline values: CDR1 SGHAT, CDR2 FQNNGV. V gave up 0 bases and J gave up 3 bases, with 12 bases separating them. CDR3: CASSLETGAFYEQYV. The CDR3 DNA is TGTGCCAGCAGCTTAGAGACTGGGGCCTTCTACGAGCAGTACGTC.

The rearrangement links TRBV9 to TRBJ1-3; D is perhaps TRBD1 (6 bases). Germline loops: CDR1 SGDLS, CDR2 YYNGEE. The CDR3 length is 17 residues. Trimming removed 2 bases from V and 0 bases from J, with 15 bases in between. CDR3 DNA: TGTGCCAGCAGCGTTTCCAGGGGTCTGATCTCTGGAAACACCATATATTTT. Protein: CASSVSRGLISGNTIYF.

V gene TRBV10-1 combines with J gene TRBJ2-3, with a tentative D call TRBD1 (6 bases). V gave up 11 bases and J gave up 5 bases, with 14 bases separating them. CDR1 WNHNN and CDR2 SYGVQD come from the germline V gene (reference sequence). The CDR3 sequence is 12 residues long. The CDR3 loop reads CASGNREDTQYF. CDR3 in DNA: TGCGCCTCGGGAAACAGGGAAGATACGCAGTATTTT.

This clone was recorded only once. The chain couples TRBV6-5 to TRBJ1-5, with D maybe TRBD1 (6 bases). V shed 8 bases and J shed 6 bases, with 20 bases lying between them. The V gene's germline CDR1 is MNHEY and CDR2 SVGAGI. The CDR3 is 15 amino acids. In DNA form, the CDR3 reads TGTGCCAGCGGCGGCGGCAGTGCAGGGGCTCAGCCCCAGCATTTT. It codes for CASGGGSAGAQPQHF.

V gene TRBV6-5 combines with J gene TRBJ1-5; the D gene is possibly TRBD1 (5 bases). The CDR3 runs 15 residues. CDR1 and CDR2 from the germline V gene are MNHEY and SVGAGI. CDR3 sequence (DNA): TGTGCTTCCTATCCTGCGGGGCCTGCGGGTCAGCCCCAGCATTTT. It encodes CASYPAGPAGQPQHF.

With respect to this clone: At the DNA level, this CDR3 is encoded by other sequences in the same sample as well. J is TRBJ2-2 and V is TRBV7-2; D unclear. Trimming took 3 bases from V and 4 from J, leaving 6 bases between them. The CDR3 has 13 amino acids. Germline V lookup: CDR1 SGHTA, CDR2 FQGNSA. This CDR3 reads CASSLAPTGELFF. The CDR3 DNA sequence: TGTGCCAGCAGCTTGGCGCCCACCGGGGAGCTGTTTTTT. The full variable domain, completed using reference TRBV7-2 and TRBJ2-2, is GAGVSQSPSNKVTEKGKDVELRCDPISGHTALYWYRQSLGQGLEFLIYFQGNSAPDKSGLPSDRFSAERTGGSVSTLTIQRTQQEDSAVYLCASSLAPTGELFFGEGSRLTVL.